Below, 22 T cell receptor beta chains from the same sample are listed, as sequenced in a study of cytomegalovirus exposure and HLA in healthy donors. Researchers ran the PCR with 60 Vbeta and 13 Jbeta primers. Method: immunoSEQ multiplex PCR; TCRdb's copy keeps in-frame clones and lacks some. The profile shows around 170,000 clones, around 75% of them singletons. The sequenced material came from PBMCs. Source of these receptors: a man aged 35 to 55 in good health and CMV-seropositive.

The chain is built from TRBV4-1 and TRBJ1-2; 7 bases match TRBD1. Germline CDR1 MGHRA, CDR2 YSYEKL. CDR3 size: 15 residues. Trimming cost V 1 base and J 4 bases; bases outside gene matches: 6. The CDR3 nucleotides read TGCGCCAGCAGCCAAGGTGACAGGGCCCTCTATGGCTACACCTTC. Translation: CASSQGDRALYGYTF.

This CDR3 reads CSARDSGWQFF. The CDR3 bases are TGCAGTGCTAGAGATTCGGGATGGCAGTTCTTC. This chain joins TRBV20-1 and TRBJ2-1, with D possibly matching TRBD2 (5 bases). The CDR3 runs 11 residues. Germline values: CDR1 DFQATT, CDR2 SNEGSKA (reference sequence). The V end lost 0 bases, the J end lost 12 bases, and 9 bases lay between the germline ends.

The chain couples TRBV19 to TRBJ2-5, with D possibly being TRBD2 (6 bases). CDR3 length: 12 amino acids. Trimming removed 11 bases at V and 2 bases at J, with 12 bases between. Germline V lookup: CDR1 LNHDA, CDR2 SQIVND (reference sequence). This chain's CDR3 is CASAGGQETQYF. The CDR3 DNA follows: TGTGCCTCCGCCGGGGGTCAAGAGACCCAGTACTTC.

V usage is TRBV2 and J usage is TRBJ2-7, with TRBD1 identical over 7 bases. With 6 bases clipped from V and 3 bases from J, the junction kept 8 bases outside the gene matches. The CDR3 extends over 14 amino acids. CDR1 and CDR2 from the germline V gene are SNHLY and FYNNEI. CDR3 protein: CASSDGDSIYEQYF. CDR3 sequence (DNA): TGTGCCAGCAGCGATGGGGACAGCATCTACGAGCAGTACTTC.

This sequence joins TRBV7-6 and TRBJ2-7; possible D gene TRBD2, 5 bases. CDR1 SGHVS and CDR2 FNYEAQ come from the germline V gene. This CDR3 comprises 14 residues. The V end lost 5 bases, the J end lost 3 bases, and 14 bases lay between the germline ends. The CDR3, as DNA: TGTGCCAGCAGCAAGAATTCGGGGAACTACGAGCAGTACTTC. Translation: CASSKNSGNYEQYF.

This clone occurred a few times. The chain combines TRBV5-6 with TRBJ1-5; D is possibly TRBD1 (5 bases). In germline, CDR1 is SGHDT, CDR2 YYEEEE. The CDR3 runs to 15 residues. The V end was cut by 1 base, the J end by 9 bases, with 17 bases between. The CDR3 nucleotides read TGTGCCAGCAGCTTGAGGGTTCAGGGTGGTCGGCCCCAGCATTTT. This translates into CASSLRVQGGRPQHF.

The chain joins TRBV7-6 to TRBJ2-1, with D hard to call. V lost 4 bases to trimming and J lost 8 bases, with 9 bases between them. In germline, CDR1 is SGHVS, CDR2 FNYEAQ. The CDR3 is 12 residues long. This CDR3 reads CASSSRPDEQFF. The CDR3 DNA is TGTGCCAGCAGCTCCAGGCCTGATGAGCAGTTCTTC.

The rearrangement uses TRBV7-3 and TRBJ2-3; D possibly corresponds to TRBD2 (5 bases). CDR1 SGHTA and CDR2 FQGTGA come from the germline V gene. The CDR3 is made up of 13 amino acids. The V end was cut by 8 bases, the J end by 6 bases, with 15 bases between. The CDR3, as DNA: TGTGCCAGCGGACTGGTGGGCGGGGATACGCAGTATTTT. Translated: CASGLVGGDTQYF.

V and J are TRBV19 and TRBJ2-3, with D possibly TRBD2 on 7 matching bases. The CDR3 sequence is 13 residues long. Germline V gene sequence: CDR1 LNHDA, CDR2 SQIVND (reference sequence). The V and J ends lost 9 bases and 5 bases respectively, with 15 bases between them. CDR3 in DNA: TGTGCCAGCAACCAAGGGGGGGAAGATACGCAGTATTTT. Translating gives CASNQGGEDTQYF.

V is TRBV11-3 and J is TRBJ2-1; 8 bases fit TRBD1. Germline V gives CDR1 SGHNT, CDR2 YENEEA. CDR3 length: 15 residues. V gave up 1 base and J gave up 7 bases; unmatched junction bases: 6. Written as DNA, the CDR3 is TGTGCCAGCAGCTTAGTAGGGACAGGACAAAATGAGCAGTTCTTC. Its translation: CASSLVGTGQNEQFF.

The V and J genes are TRBV18 and TRBJ1-2; the D is unclear. Germline V gene data show CDR1 as KGHSH and CDR2 as LQKENI. Trimming pared 3 bases from V and 0 bases from J, leaving 14 bases between. The CDR3 sequence is 16 residues long. CDR3 DNA: TGTGCCAGCTCACCTACTGGGCAGACCACTAACTATGGCTACACCTTC. Translation gives CASSPTGQTTNYGYTF. Full variable domain (missing parts from reference TRBV18 and TRBJ1-2): NAGVMQNPRHLVRRRGQEARLRCSPMKGHSHVYWYRQLPEEGLKFMVYLQKENIIDESGMPKERFSAEFPKEGPSILRIQQVVRGDSAAYFCASSPTGQTTNYGYTFGSGTRLTVV.

This chain joins TRBV19 and TRBJ1-2; D is uncertain. Between the trimmed V and J ends, which lost 0 bases and 0 bases, there was a span of 11 bases. The CDR3 contains 16 residues. Germline CDR1 is LNHDA and CDR2 is SQIVND (reference sequence). The CDR3 DNA follows: TGTGCCAGTAGTATAGATCAACAGAAGCCTAACTATGGCTACACCTTC. Translating gives CASSIDQQKPNYGYTF.

This chain joins TRBV7-9 and TRBJ1-1; 7 nucleotides align to TRBD1. The length of the CDR3 is 13 residues. Trimming removed 2 bases from V and 3 bases from J; junction bases left unmatched: 0. CDR1 and CDR2 from the germline V gene are SEHNR and FQNEAQ (reference sequence). For the CDR3, the DNA is TGTGCCAGCAGCTTACAGGGGGACACTGAAGCTTTCTTT. It is translated as CASSLQGDTEAFF.

The rearrangement joins TRBV2 to TRBJ2-7; 8 bases are shared with TRBD1. Germline CDR1 reads SNHLY; CDR2 reads FYNNEI. V shed 8 bases and J 2 bases; nucleotides not matched to a gene: 5. The CDR3 runs to 13 residues. CDR3 sequence (DNA): TGTGCCAGCCAACAGGGGGTCGCCTACGAGCAGTACTTC. Amino acid sequence: CASQQGVAYEQYF.

The gene calls are TRBV28 and TRBJ2-7, with 7 bases identical to TRBD2. CDR1 and CDR2 from the germline V gene are MDHEN and SYDVKM. With V trimmed by 2 bases and J by 4 bases, 5 bases remained unmatched. The CDR3 totals 14 residues. DNA for the CDR3: TGTGCCAGCAGTTTAGGGTCGGGGGGATACGAGCAGTACTTC. As protein: CASSLGSGGYEQYF. Full variable domain (rest looked up from reference TRBV28 and TRBJ2-7): DVKVTQSSRYLVKRTGEKVFLECVQDMDHENMFWYRQDPGLGLRLIYFSYDVKMKEKGDIPEGYSVSREKKERFSLILESASTNQTSMYLCASSLGSGGYEQYFGPGTRLTVT.

The rearrangement uses TRBV11-2 and TRBJ1-1; possibly TRBD1 for D (6 bases). Trimming took 3 bases from V and 4 from J, leaving 9 bases between them. The CDR3 extends over 13 amino acids. In germline, CDR1 is SGHAT, CDR2 FQNNGV. This CDR3 reads CASSFQGFTEAFF. For the CDR3, the DNA is TGTGCCAGCAGCTTCCAGGGGTTCACTGAAGCTTTCTTT.

The chain carries TRBV4-1 and TRBJ1-1; D perhaps matches TRBD1 (5 bases). The CDR3 consists of 15 residues. Trimming pared 0 bases from V and 5 bases from J, leaving 13 bases between. Germline CDR1 and CDR2: MGHRA and YSYEKL. The CDR3 loop is CASSQEARVGTEAFF. CDR3 bases: TGCGCCAGCAGCCAAGAAGCCAGGGTGGGGACTGAAGCTTTCTTT.

This chain connects TRBV7-9 to TRBJ2-4; the match to TRBD1 covers 9 bases. The germline CDR1 and CDR2 sequences are SEHNR and FQNEAQ (reference sequence). Trimming at V came to 2 bases and at J to 9 bases, leaving 8 bases not matched to a gene. The CDR3 covers 15 residues. CDR3 protein: CASSLSSTGGTIQYF. In DNA, the CDR3 is TGTGCCAGCAGCTTAAGCAGCACAGGGGGCACCATTCAGTACTTC.

The chain joins TRBV6-5 to TRBJ2-3; 7 positions agree with TRBD2. Trimming at V came to 8 bases and at J to 1 base, leaving 6 bases not matched to a gene. The CDR3 sequence is 14 residues long. Germline assignment: CDR1 MNHEY and CDR2 SVGAGI. The CDR3 spells CASRVAGGTDTQYF. As DNA, the CDR3 is TGTGCCAGCCGAGTGGCGGGGGGCACAGATACGCAGTATTTT.

The chain combines TRBV4-2 with TRBJ1-1, with 8 bases identical to TRBD1. The CDR3 sequence is 17 residues long. CDR1 and CDR2 from the germline V gene are LGHNA and YNFKEQ. The V segment lost 1 base and the J segment 2 bases; nucleotides outside the gene matches: 9. In DNA, the CDR3 is TGTGCCAGCAGCCAAGGATTAGGGGACAGGCTAAACACTGAAGCTTTCTTT. Its protein is CASSQGLGDRLNTEAFF.

The rearrangement uses TRBV28 and TRBJ2-1; D might be TRBD2 (6 bases). The CDR3 covers 15 residues. The V gene's germline CDR1 is MDHEN and CDR2 SYDVKM. The V gene lost 7 bases and the J gene lost 6 bases, with 19 bases spanning the gap. This CDR3 reads CASTRGGASLNEQFF. DNA for the CDR3: TGTGCCAGCACCCGCGGCGGGGCCTCTCTCAATGAGCAGTTCTTC.

The V gene is TRBV5-5, the J gene TRBJ2-7; 9 bases align to TRBD1. V shed 1 base and J 2 bases; nucleotides not matched to a gene: 4. The germline gives CDR1 SGHKS, CDR2 YYEKEE (reference sequence). The CDR3 has 15 amino acids. In nucleotides, the CDR3 is TGTGCCAGCAGCTTGAGTGGGACAGGGACCTACGAGCAGTACTTC. Encoded protein: CASSLSGTGTYEQYF.